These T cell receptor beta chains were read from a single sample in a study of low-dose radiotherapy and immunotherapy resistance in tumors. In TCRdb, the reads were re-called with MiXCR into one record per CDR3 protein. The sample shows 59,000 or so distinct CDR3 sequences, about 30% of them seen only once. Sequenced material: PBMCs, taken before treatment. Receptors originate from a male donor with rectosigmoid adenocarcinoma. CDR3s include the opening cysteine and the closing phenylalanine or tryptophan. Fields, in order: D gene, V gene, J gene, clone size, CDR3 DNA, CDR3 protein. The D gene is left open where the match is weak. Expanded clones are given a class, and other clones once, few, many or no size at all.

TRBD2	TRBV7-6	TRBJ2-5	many	TGTGCCAGCAGTCCAAGGGCGGGAGCTCGGGAGACCCAGTACTTC	CASSPRAGARETQYF
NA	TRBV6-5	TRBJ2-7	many	TGTGCCAGCAGTCGGGAGCACGCCTACGAGCAGTACTTC	CASSREHAYEQYF
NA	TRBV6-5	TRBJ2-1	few	TGTGCCAGCCGCAGGGCGGGTCGCAATGAGCAGTTCTTC	CASRRAGRNEQFF
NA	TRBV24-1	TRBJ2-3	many	TGTGCCTCCGCCTCCCCCGGGGACCACACAGATACGCAGTATTTT	CASASPGDHTDTQYF
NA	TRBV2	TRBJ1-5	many	TGTGCCAGCAGGAACTTAATGCATCAGCCCCAGCATTTT	CASRNLMHQPQHF
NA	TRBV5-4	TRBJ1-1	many	TGTGCCAGCAGCTCCCCCGGGGGCCCAGCGACTGAAGCTTTCTTT	CASSSPGGPATEAFF
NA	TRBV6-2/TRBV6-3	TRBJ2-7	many	TGTGCCAGCAGTTACTCAGGGGGCGAGCAGTACTTC	CASSYSGGEQYF
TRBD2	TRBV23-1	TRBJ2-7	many	TGCGCCAGCAGTCAGGACAGCGGGGGGGCCCACGAGCAGTACTTC	CASSQDSGGAHEQYF
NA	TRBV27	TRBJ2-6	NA	TGTGCCACCACGACTGGGGCCAACGTCCTGACTTTC	CATTTGANVLTF
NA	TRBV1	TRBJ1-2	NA	TGCGCCAGCAGCCAAGAAGCTGCCTATGGCTACACCTTC	CASSQEAAYGYTF